The 26 T cell receptor beta chains given below trace back to one sample, sequenced in a study of blood T cell repertoires in COVID-19. Here immunoSEQ multiplex PCR was the method, and the copy in TCRdb shows in-frame clones only, minus some. This sample yields 150,000 to 200,000 clones, of which under 90% are seen a single time; about 14% belongs to the top ten. The specimen was peripheral blood. These TCRs come from a woman between 65 and 79 years old with COVID-19, enrolled during active disease.

The chain joins TRBV3-1 (or the pseudogene TRBV3-2) to TRBJ2-7; TRBD2 aligns across 7 bases. CDR3 size: 14 residues. J lost 1 base, V lost 5 bases, and 5 bases had no gene match. The V gene's germline CDR1 is LGHDT and CDR2 YNNKEL (reference sequence). CDR3 amino acids: CASSYPGLSYEQYF. CDR3 coding DNA: TGTGCCAGCAGCTACCCGGGACTATCCTACGAGCAGTACTTC.

The chain combines TRBV14 with TRBJ1-6, with a tentative D call TRBD1 (6 bases). This CDR3 has 12 amino acids. From germline, CDR1 is SGHDN and CDR2 FVKESK. The V end was cut by 4 bases, the J end by 14 bases, with 12 bases between. CDR3 sequence reads: CASSPGRGALHF. CDR3 DNA sequence: TGTGCCAGCAGCCCAGGGAGGGGGGCCCTCCACTTT.

This clone was seen a single time. The rearrangement uses TRBV14 and TRBJ2-3; TRBD2 aligns across 8 bases. The germline V gene has CDR1 SGHDN and CDR2 FVKESK. CDR3 length: 15 residues. The V gene end was trimmed by 4 bases and the J gene end by 1 base; junction bases not matched to a gene: 4. CDR3 region: CASSLPGLGTDTQYF. The CDR3 bases are TGTGCCAGCAGCCTACCGGGACTAGGCACAGATACGCAGTATTTT.

This clone was counted only a few times. The CDR3 sequence: CASSSRTGTEAFF. The CDR3 bases are TGTGCCAGCAGTTCCCGGACAGGGACTGAAGCTTTCTTT. The chain combines TRBV27 with TRBJ1-1, with TRBD1 matching 8 bases. This CDR3 has 13 residues. CDR1 and CDR2 (germline): MNHEY, SMNVEV (reference sequence). V shed 4 bases and J 5 bases; nucleotides not matched to a gene: 3.

The V call is TRBV5-6, the J call TRBJ2-3, with D perhaps matching TRBD2 (6 bases). Trimming left V 5 bases short and J 6 bases short, with 19 bases between. The CDR3 is made up of 15 amino acids. The germline V gene has CDR1 SGHDT and CDR2 YYEEEE. The CDR3 spells CASRLTGTAVDTQYF. CDR3 nucleotide sequence: TGTGCCAGCAGGTTAACCGGGACTGCGGTGGATACGCAGTATTTT.

The chain joins TRBV10-3 to TRBJ2-3, with 10 bases matching TRBD2. Trimming at V came to 3 bases and at J to 2 bases, leaving 11 bases not matched to a gene. The CDR3 is made up of 18 amino acids. Germline loops: CDR1 ENHRY, CDR2 SYGVKD. CDR3 sequence reads: CAISESAGGIANTDTQYF. CDR3 nucleotides: TGTGCCATCAGTGAATCAGCGGGAGGGATAGCGAACACAGATACGCAGTATTTT.

The gene calls are TRBV28 and TRBJ2-5; no clear D. CDR1 MDHEN and CDR2 SYDVKM come from the germline V gene. The CDR3 runs to 13 residues. The V and J ends lost 4 bases and 2 bases respectively, with 8 bases between them. The CDR3 loop is CASSSRSQETQYF. The CDR3 DNA sequence: TGTGCCAGCAGTTCACGGTCACAAGAGACCCAGTACTTC.

This clone has only one observation. The rearrangement links TRBV2 to TRBJ2-5; 11 nucleotides align to TRBD2. Germline CDR1 and CDR2: SNHLY and FYNNEI. V dropped 10 bases and J dropped 4; count of bases not matched to a gene: 11. This CDR3 comprises 15 residues. The CDR3, as DNA: TGTGCCACCGACATACTAGCGGGAGTTGGAGAGACCCAGTACTTC. Its protein is CATDILAGVGETQYF.

The genes are TRBV21-1 and TRBJ1-2; the table's TRBD1 call for D was not verified on the DNA. TRBV21-1 is designated a pseudogene. This CDR3 is built from 16 residues. The CDR3 bases are TGTGCCAGCAGCAAAGCAGGGCAGGGGGCTAACTATGGCTACACCTTC. Amino acids: CASSKAGQGANYGYTF.

There are a few counts of this clone. This sequence joins TRBV6-1 and TRBJ1-1; D call uncertain. Germline V CDR1 and CDR2: MNHNS, SASEGT. CDR3 length equals 16 residues. V was pared by 4 bases and J by 3 bases, with 18 bases between. CDR3 DNA: TGTGCCAGCAGTGCGGGTCTCCCGAGGATGGACACTGAAGCTTTCTTT. Translated, it gives CASSAGLPRMDTEAFF.

The chain uses TRBV16 and TRBJ2-3; 12 nucleotides line up with TRBD2. V was pared by 4 bases and J by 3 bases, with 8 bases of the junction left unmatched. CDR1 is KGHSY, CDR2 FQNENV, per germline. The length of the CDR3 is 17 residues. This CDR3 is CASSRALLAGGTDTQYF. CDR3 nucleotide sequence: TGTGCCAGCAGCCGAGCCCTCCTAGCGGGGGGGACAGATACGCAGTATTTT.

The chain has TRBV28 and TRBJ1-5, with D possibly being TRBD1 (6 bases). Germline CDR1 is MDHEN and CDR2 is SYDVKM. This CDR3 is built from 14 residues. Trimming cost V 7 bases and J 2 bases, with 12 bases left between them. CDR3 sequence reads: CASTEGGGNQPQHF. DNA for the CDR3: TGTGCCAGCACCGAGGGGGGGGGCAATCAGCCCCAGCATTTT.

This clone was seen ten or more times. The gene calls are TRBV9 and TRBJ1-1; TRBD1 agrees at 8 bases. The CDR3 loop spans 15 amino acids. From germline, CDR1 is SGDLS and CDR2 YYNGEE. Losses at the gene ends were 4 bases for V and 4 bases for J; bases not matched to a gene: 9. The CDR3 DNA follows: TGTGCCAGCAGCCCTTCAGGGGGCGCGGGCACTGAAGCTTTCTTT. The encoded protein is CASSPSGGAGTEAFF. The variable domain in full, with the rest retrieved from reference TRBV9 and TRBJ1-1, is DSGVTQTPKHLITATGQRVTLRCSPRSGDLSVYWYQQSLDQGLQFLIQYYNGEERAKGNILERFSAQQFPDLHSELNLSSLELGDSALYFCASSPSGGAGTEAFFGQGTRLTVV.

The V and J genes are TRBV28 and TRBJ1-6; D call uncertain. This CDR3 is 15 amino acids long. V lost 4 bases to trimming and J lost 4 bases, with 11 bases between them. Per the germline V gene, CDR1 is MDHEN and CDR2 is SYDVKM. CDR3 nucleotide sequence: TGTGCCAGCAGTTCAACGGGAATGTATAATTCACCCCTCCACTTT. Its translation: CASSSTGMYNSPLHF.

The V call is TRBV18, the J call TRBJ1-1, with D unclear. V lost 2 bases and J lost 5, with 9 bases in between. Germline CDR1 KGHSH, CDR2 LQKENI. The CDR3 sequence is 13 residues long. CDR3 DNA sequence: TGTGCCAGCTCACCAAGCGTGTGGACTGAAGCTTTCTTT. Translated, it gives CASSPSVWTEAFF. The full variable domain, its missing parts supplied by reference TRBV18 and TRBJ1-1, is NAGVMQNPRHLVRRRGQEARLRCSPMKGHSHVYWYRQLPEEGLKFMVYLQKENIIDESGMPKERFSAEFPKEGPSILRIQQVVRGDSAAYFCASSPSVWTEAFFGQGTRLTVV.

The gene calls are TRBV20-1 and TRBJ2-5; TRBD1 matches 7 bases. Germline loops: CDR1 DFQATT, CDR2 SNEGSKA (reference sequence). The J segment lost 1 base and the V segment lost 3 bases, leaving 5 bases of the junction unmatched. The CDR3 contains 14 residues. CDR3 sequence: CSASRDRGQETQYF. CDR3 bases: TGCAGTGCTAGTAGGGACAGAGGCCAAGAGACCCAGTACTTC.

J is TRBJ1-4 and V is TRBV3-1 (or the pseudogene TRBV3-2); no reliable D call. CDR3 size: 15 residues. The germline gives CDR1 LGHDT, CDR2 YNNKEL (reference sequence). The V end lost 4 bases, the J end lost 5 bases, and 14 bases lay between the germline ends. The CDR3 nucleotides read TGTGCCAGCAGCCCAAATCGGGGTAACAATGAAAAACTGTTTTTT. Encoded protein: CASSPNRGNNEKLFF.

The chain recombines TRBV28 with TRBJ1-5; no firm D call. V was clipped by 0 bases and J by 3 bases, with 12 bases between them. The germline gives CDR1 MDHEN, CDR2 SYDVKM. The CDR3 is made up of 16 amino acids. For the CDR3, the DNA is TGTGCCAGCAGTTTATGGGCAGGCCGGCACAATCAGCCCCAGCATTTT. It codes for CASSLWAGRHNQPQHF. The whole variable domain, remainder taken from reference TRBV28 and TRBJ1-5, is DVKVTQSSRYLVKRTGEKVFLECVQDMDHENMFWYRQDPGLGLRLIYFSYDVKMKEKGDIPEGYSVSREKKERFSLILESASTNQTSMYLCASSLWAGRHNQPQHFGDGTRLSIL.

V usage is TRBV5-5 and J usage is TRBJ1-1; D call uncertain. Germline CDR1 and CDR2: SGHKS and YYEKEE (reference sequence). There are 13 residues in the CDR3. V was pared by 1 base and J by 1 base, with 5 bases between. The CDR3 region has the DNA TGTGCCAGCAGCTTGATGGCGAACACTGAAGCTTTCTTT. This sequence encodes CASSLMANTEAFF.

The gene calls are TRBV3-1 (or the pseudogene TRBV3-2) and TRBJ1-1; D unclear. CDR1 LGHDT and CDR2 YNNKEL come from the germline V gene (reference sequence). The CDR3 loop spans 14 amino acids. Trimming stripped 0 bases from V and 1 base from J, with 6 bases between. The CDR3 sequence: CASSQESGNTEAFF. Written as DNA, the CDR3 is TGTGCCAGCAGCCAAGAGTCGGGGAACACTGAAGCTTTCTTT.

This clone appeared a single time. This chain links TRBV28 with TRBJ1-2; 9 nucleotides line up with TRBD1. The CDR3 spans 15 residues. CDR1 is MDHEN and CDR2 is SYDVKM in the germline V gene. V lost 7 bases and J lost 7; bases outside the gene matches: 13. CDR3 nucleotides: TGTGCCAGCACTCTGCAGGGACAGGGAAACGGTGGCTACACCTTC. This codes for CASTLQGQGNGGYTF.

The CDR3 region has the DNA TGTGCCAGCAGCCAAGCCGGTGTAGCTGAAGCTTTCTTT. Translated: CASSQAGVAEAFF. The V gene is TRBV14, the J gene TRBJ1-1; D gene ambiguous. Per the germline V gene, CDR1 is SGHDN and CDR2 is FVKESK. The CDR3 has 13 residues. With 1 base removed from V and 6 bases from J, the gap between germline ends came to 9 bases.

V is TRBV6-5 and J is TRBJ1-6, with 9 nucleotides matching TRBD1. CDR1 and CDR2 from the germline V gene are MNHEY and SVGAGI. CDR3 length equals 14 residues. With V trimmed by 6 bases and J by 10 bases, 7 bases remained unmatched. The CDR3 nucleotides read TGTGCCAGCAGGATGGGACAGGGTCACTCACCCCTCCACTTT. This translates into CASRMGQGHSPLHF.

This rearrangement joins TRBV11-2 to TRBJ1-2; D is perhaps TRBD1 (5 bases). This CDR3 has 13 amino acids. Germline CDR1 SGHAT, CDR2 FQNNGV. The germline V and J ends were trimmed by 5 bases and 4 bases, with 11 bases remaining between them. The CDR3 is CASSPGHLYGYTF. The CDR3 bases are TGTGCCAGCAGCCCCGGACACCTCTATGGCTACACCTTC.

This sequence joins TRBV7-3 and TRBJ2-5; D is unclear. Germline CDR1 reads SGHTA; CDR2 reads FQGTGA. Trimming cost V 5 bases and J 5 bases, with 12 bases left between them. The CDR3 extends over 13 amino acids. CDR3 DNA: TGTGCCAGCAGCCCCCAAACCGGGGAGACCCAGTACTTC. This encodes CASSPQTGETQYF.

V gene TRBV4-2 combines with J gene TRBJ1-1; D not resolved. The CDR3 totals 16 residues. The V end lost 0 bases, the J end lost 1 base, and 12 bases lay between the germline ends. Germline V gene lookup returns CDR1 LGHNA and CDR2 YNFKEQ. The CDR3 is CASSQERRGSNTEAFF. As DNA, the CDR3 is TGTGCCAGCAGCCAAGAGAGGCGGGGATCGAACACTGAAGCTTTCTTT.